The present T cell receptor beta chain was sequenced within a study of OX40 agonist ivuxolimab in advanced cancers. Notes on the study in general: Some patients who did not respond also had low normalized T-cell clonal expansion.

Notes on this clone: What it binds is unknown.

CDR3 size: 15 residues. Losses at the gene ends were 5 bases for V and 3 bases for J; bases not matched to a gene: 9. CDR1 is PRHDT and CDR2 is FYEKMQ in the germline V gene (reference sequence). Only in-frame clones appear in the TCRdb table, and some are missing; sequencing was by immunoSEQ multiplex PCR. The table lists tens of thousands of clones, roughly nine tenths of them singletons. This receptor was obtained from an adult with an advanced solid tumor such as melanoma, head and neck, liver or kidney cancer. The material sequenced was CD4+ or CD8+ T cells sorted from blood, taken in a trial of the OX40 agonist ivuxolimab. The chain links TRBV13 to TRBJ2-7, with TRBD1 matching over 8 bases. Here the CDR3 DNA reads TGTGCCAGCAGCGGAGCAGGGGGCAAGAACTACGAGCAGTACGTC. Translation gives CASSGAGGKNYEQYV.